These T cell receptor beta chains were read from a single sample in a study of technical replicates of blood from several donors. Assay: immunoSEQ multiplex PCR; the TCRdb copy retains only in-frame clones and omits some. Of roughly 100,000 clones in the sample, 95% to 96% were seen once. The sample was T cells isolated from PBMCs. These receptors all stem from a human donor in good health. The CDR3 runs from the conserved cysteine through the conserved F or W. D genes are given only for firm matches. Not all rows give a size; the values are once, few, many and, for expanded clones, a class.

clone_size	v_call	j_call	d_call	cdr3_nt	cdr3_aa
NA	TRBV19	TRBJ1-5	NA	TGTGCCAGTAGTGTCTTCGACACGGGCAATCAGCCCCAGCATTTT	CASSVFDTGNQPQHF
NA	TRBV4-1	TRBJ2-7	TRBD1	TGCGCCAGCAGCCAAGAAGGACTGACAGGGGGTTCCTACGAGCAGTACTTC	CASSQEGLTGGSYEQYF
NA	TRBV9	TRBJ2-1	TRBD2	TGTGCCAGCAGCGCCACCGGGACTAACAATGAGCAGTTCTTC	CASSATGTNNEQFF
NA	TRBV19	TRBJ2-5	TRBD1	TGTGCCAGTACCCCAGGGGGCTGGGAGACCCAGTACTTC	CASTPGGWETQYF
NA	TRBV7-9	TRBJ2-1	TRBD2	TGTGCCAGCAGCTTAGATCGTGTCTGGTCTAGCGGCGTCAATGAGCAGTTCTTC	CASSLDRVWSSGVNEQFF
NA	TRBV6-6	TRBJ2-5	NA	TGTGCCAGCAGGCCCAGAAGTAGCGGACAAGAGACCCAGTACTTC	CASRPRSSGQETQYF
NA	TRBV6-5	TRBJ2-1	TRBD2	TGTGCCAGCAGTTACGGACTAGGGTTCAATGAGCAGTTCTTC	CASSYGLGFNEQFF
NA	TRBV28	TRBJ2-5	NA	TGTGCCACCCAAATTCGGGGTGAGACCCAGTACTTC	CATQIRGETQYF
few	TRBV27	TRBJ2-1	NA	TGTGCCAGCAGTCCCCAACTAGAGATCTACAATGAGCAGTTCTTC	CASSPQLEIYNEQFF
NA	TRBV18	TRBJ1-1	NA	TGTGCCAGCTCACCACCGGGCAGAACGGGGACTGAAGCTTTCTTT	CASSPPGRTGTEAFF
NA	TRBV9	TRBJ2-3	TRBD1	TGTGCCAGCAGCGCGAGAGAGACAGGGGACCCGACAGATACGCAGTATTTT	CASSARETGDPTDTQYF
NA	TRBV28	TRBJ2-5	NA	TGTGCCAGCAGTTATACATACCGGGACTCCAACCAAGAGACCCAGTACTTC	CASSYTYRDSNQETQYF
NA	TRBV5-6	TRBJ2-1	NA	TGTGCCAGCAGCTTGGCCGGGGGCAATGAGCAGTTCTTC	CASSLAGGNEQFF
NA	TRBV5-1	TRBJ2-3	TRBD2	TGCGCCAGCAGCCTAATAGCGGGGCCCACAGATACGCAGTATTTT	CASSLIAGPTDTQYF
NA	TRBV29-1	TRBJ1-1	TRBD1	TGCAGCTCACAACAAGGGACAGCGACTTTCTTT	CSSQQGTATFF
NA	TRBV6-1	TRBJ2-7	NA	TGTGCCAGCCTTCTGGCAGGGTCCTCCTACGAGCAGTACTTC	CASLLAGSSYEQYF
NA	TRBV18	TRBJ1-1	NA	TGTGCCAGCTCACGAGACTGGAACACTGAAGCTTTCTTT	CASSRDWNTEAFF
many	TRBV11-2	TRBJ1-3	NA	TGTGCCAGCAGCTCGGGACACTCTGGAAACACCATATATTTT	CASSSGHSGNTIYF
once	TRBV6-5	TRBJ1-1	TRBD1	TGTGCCAGCAGTCTCGACAGGGTCGAAGCTTTCTTT	CASSLDRVEAFF
NA	TRBV9	TRBJ1-1	NA	TGTGCCAGCAGCCCGGGACTAACCATATACTACACTGAAGCTTTCTTT	CASSPGLTIYYTEAFF
NA	TRBV27	TRBJ2-7	TRBD1	TGTGCCAGCAGTCCGGCCCTCCGGGACAGGGGACCCCACGAGCAGTACTTC	CASSPALRDRGPHEQYF
few	TRBV29-1	TRBJ1-1	NA	TGCAGCGTGCACAGGGAAGACACTGAAGCTTTCTTT	CSVHREDTEAFF
NA	TRBV15	TRBJ1-2	TRBD1	TGTGCCACCAGCAGAGATGGGACAGGTAGACTATCTAACTATGGCTACACCTTC	CATSRDGTGRLSNYGYTF
NA	TRBV5-1	TRBJ2-3	TRBD2	TGCGCCAGCAGACTAGGACTAGCGGGTTTCACAGATACGCAGTATTTT	CASRLGLAGFTDTQYF
NA	TRBV7-9	TRBJ1-1	TRBD1	TGTGCCAGCAGCCTACGGACAGGGCAGGTTGGGGACACTGAAGCTTTCTTT	CASSLRTGQVGDTEAFF
NA	TRBV21-1	TRBJ1-5	NA	TGTGCCAGCAGCAAAGCGCTTTCAGGGGATAGCAATCAGCCCCAGCATTTT	CASSKALSGDSNQPQHF